These T cell receptor beta chains were read from a single sample in a study of cytomegalovirus exposure and HLA in healthy donors. Assay: immunoSEQ multiplex PCR; the TCRdb copy retains only in-frame clones and omits some. The data hold about 98,000 clones, with less than 90% observed a single time. Sequencing was done on a sample of PBMCs. Source of these receptors: a man aged 40-49 years in good health and CMV-seronegative. CDR3s leave out the opening cysteine and the closing phenylalanine or tryptophan. The order of the fields is V gene, J gene, CDR3 length, CDR3 protein.

TRBV19	TRBJ1-5	12	ASNQQGSNQPQH
TRBV5-1	TRBJ1-2	13	ASSSTGGLADGYT
TRBV10-1	TRBJ1-1	11	ASSDRERTEAF
TRBV19	TRBJ2-7	13	ASSIDDRGFYEQY
TRBV4-3	TRBJ2-7	13	ASSQDLAGWYEQY
TRBV7-9	TRBJ1-1	12	ASSSEGLNTEAF
TRBV4-1	TRBJ1-1	12	ASSQRAVNTEAF
TRBV10-3	TRBJ2-7	10	AISEYYGEQY
TRBV9	TRBJ1-2	10	ASRTGAYGYT
TRBV18	TRBJ1-1	12	VSSESRGNTEAF
TRBV5-6	TRBJ1-2	11	ASSLGGSYGYT
TRBV5-4	TRBJ2-2	14	ASSSPIGRGSGELF
TRBV2	TRBJ1-5	10	ASSTAHQPQH
TRBV15	TRBJ2-7	17	ATSPGGLSPDRFSYEQY
TRBV9	TRBJ1-3	12	ASSETGAGNTIY
TRBV7-6	TRBJ2-3	11	ASSSRGTDTQY
TRBV6-1	TRBJ1-5	12	ASSPGQVYQPQH
TRBV27	TRBJ2-3	13	ASTAAGGGSHTQY
TRBV7-9	TRBJ1-2	13	ASSYNQQVYYGYT
TRBV2	TRBJ2-3	14	ASSDISGGYTDTQY
TRBV20-1	TRBJ2-3	9	SAAGEDTQY
TRBV19	TRBJ2-7	13	ASSSPKQGKYEQY
TRBV9	TRBJ1-1	11	ASSVTVNTEAF
TRBV9	TRBJ1-1	10	ASSGLQSEAF
TRBV5-1	TRBJ2-5	14	ASSLSGGGAVETQY
TRBV7-2	TRBJ1-1	13	ASSRDRGGYTEAF
TRBV2	TRBJ1-1	12	ASLRRALNTEAF
TRBV28	TRBJ2-7	16	ASSLGTGLAGGPYEQY
TRBV7-9	TRBJ1-3	13	ASSSAGYSGNTIY
TRBV9	TRBJ2-2	15	ASSVGLAGPGTGELF
TRBV21-1	TRBJ1-5	12	ASSRGISNQPQH
TRBV7-8	TRBJ1-2	16	ASSLARTGALNNYGYT
TRBV27	TRBJ1-1	11	ASSLSSGSLAF
TRBV7-2	TRBJ2-1	14	ASSLVRLAGGNEQF
TRBV7-2	TRBJ2-6	11	ASSSTGGNVLT